This T cell receptor (beta chain) appears in the sequencing data of a study of CD8+ T cells in alopecia areata. As for the study in general: Oral tofacitinib (5 to 10 mg twice daily) was administered to treated patients. Whole-study results and caveats: In scalp samples, resident alphabeta T cells of normal skin are also sequenced. Between patients, shared TCR sequences were less clear than in mice. This was possibly due in part to HLA diversity in the patient population. Scalp clonality and expanded CD8+ clones among the top 100 fell significantly with tofacitinib.

V was clipped by 4 bases and J by 7 bases; unmatched bases: 6. This CDR3 spans 13 amino acids. CDR1 is MNHEY, CDR2 SVGAGI, per germline. To note about this clone: Its antigen is still unknown.

The sequencing template was cDNA reverse transcribed from extracted RNA. Method: immunoSEQ multiplex PCR; TCRdb's copy keeps in-frame clones and lacks some. The repertoire has about 190,000 clones, roughly three fifths of them found once; the top ten carry under 1.5%. The treatment denotes: oral pan-JAK inhibitor, 5-10 mg twice daily. V usage is TRBV6-5 and J usage is TRBJ1-2, with 7 nucleotides matching TRBD1. Sample: CD4+ T cells sorted from blood, taken around week 50, from a patient treated with tofacitinib. The receptor's source is a human donor with alopecia areata. Here the CDR3 DNA reads TGTGCCAGCAGTTCCCATCAGGGGGGTGGCTACACCTTC. Protein sequence: CASSSHQGGGYTF.